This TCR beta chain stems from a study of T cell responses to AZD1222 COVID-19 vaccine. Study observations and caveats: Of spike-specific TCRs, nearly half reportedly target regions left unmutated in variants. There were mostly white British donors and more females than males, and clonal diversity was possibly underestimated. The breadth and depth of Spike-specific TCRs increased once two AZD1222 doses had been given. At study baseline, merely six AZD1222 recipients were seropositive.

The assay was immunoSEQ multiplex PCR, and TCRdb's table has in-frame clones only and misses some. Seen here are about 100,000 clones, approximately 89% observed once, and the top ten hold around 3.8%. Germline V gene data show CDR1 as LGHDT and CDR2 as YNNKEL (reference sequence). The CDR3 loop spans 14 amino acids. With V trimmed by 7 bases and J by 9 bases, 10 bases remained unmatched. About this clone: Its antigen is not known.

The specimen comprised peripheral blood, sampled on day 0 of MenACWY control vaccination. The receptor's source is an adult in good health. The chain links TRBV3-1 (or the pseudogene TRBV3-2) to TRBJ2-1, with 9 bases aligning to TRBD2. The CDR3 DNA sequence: TGTGCCAGCATCCCGCGGGGGGGGCAGTCTGAGCAGTTCTTC. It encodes CASIPRGGQSEQFF.